This T cell receptor beta chain came from a study of T cell responses to AZD1222 COVID-19 vaccine. The length of the CDR3 is 16 residues. Germline V gene sequence: CDR1 PRHDT, CDR2 FYEKMQ (reference sequence). The junction had 12 bases not matched to a gene; V was cut back by 3 bases and J by 8 bases. The method was immunoSEQ multiplex PCR; TCRdb's version includes in-frame clones alone and lacks a portion of them. The data show more than 150,000 clones, about 90% seen once. This specimen consisted of peripheral blood, obtained on day 0 of AZD1222 vaccination. The chain has TRBV13 and TRBJ2-1, with 8 nucleotides matching TRBD2. The clonotype was recovered from an adult in good health. As DNA, the CDR3 is TGTGCCAGCAGCTTCCCCGGCCGAGCGGGAGATTATGAGCAGTTCTTC. The encoded protein is CASSFPGRAGDYEQFF.